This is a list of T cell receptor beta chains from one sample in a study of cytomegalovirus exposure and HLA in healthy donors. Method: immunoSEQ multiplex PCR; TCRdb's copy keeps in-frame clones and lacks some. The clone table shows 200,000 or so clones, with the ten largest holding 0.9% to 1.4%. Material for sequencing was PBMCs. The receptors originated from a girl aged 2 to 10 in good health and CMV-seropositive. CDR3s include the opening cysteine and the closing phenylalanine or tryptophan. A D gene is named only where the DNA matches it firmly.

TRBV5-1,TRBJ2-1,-,TGCGCCAGCAGCCCCCAGCCCTGGGGGCCCCTTTCCTACAATGAGCAGTTCTTC,CASSPQPWGPLSYNEQFF
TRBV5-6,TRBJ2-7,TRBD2,TGTGCCAGCAGCTTAACTAGCGGGGCACAGTACTTC,CASSLTSGAQYF
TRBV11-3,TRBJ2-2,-,TGTGCCAGCAGCTCCAACTGGGGGGACACCGGGGAGCTGTTTTTT,CASSSNWGDTGELFF
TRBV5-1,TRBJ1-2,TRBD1,TGCGCCAGCAGCTCTAGGGACAGGACCAACTATGGCTACACCTTC,CASSSRDRTNYGYTF
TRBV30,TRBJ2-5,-,TGTGCCTGGACCTTGGACCTGGGGAGCCAGTACTTC,CAWTLDLGSQYF
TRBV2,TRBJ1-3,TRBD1,TGTGCCACAAACAGGGGGCCTGGAAACACCATATATTTT,CATNRGPGNTIYF
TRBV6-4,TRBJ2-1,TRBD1,TGTGCCAGCAGTGTTAGGGGGCTCGATGAGCAGTTCTTC,CASSVRGLDEQFF
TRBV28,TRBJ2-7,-,TGTGCCAGCAGTTCGGACATTAGCTACGAGCAGTACTTC,CASSSDISYEQYF
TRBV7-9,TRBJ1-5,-,TGTGCCAGCAGCTTAGTCGATCAGCCCCAGCATTTT,CASSLVDQPQHF
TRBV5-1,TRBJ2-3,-,TGCGCCAGCAGCTTGGGATTGGTCGGGAGCACAGATACGCAGTATTTT,CASSLGLVGSTDTQYF
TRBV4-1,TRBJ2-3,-,TGCGCCAGCAGCCAAGCCTTAATTTCAGATACGCAGTATTTT,CASSQALISDTQYF
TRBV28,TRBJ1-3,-,TGTGCCAGCAGTTTACCCGCCGGGAGTCACGGAAACACCATATATTTT,CASSLPAGSHGNTIYF
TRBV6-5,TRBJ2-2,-,TGTGCCAGCAGAGTACAGGGCGTCACCGGGGAGCTGTTTTTT,CASRVQGVTGELFF
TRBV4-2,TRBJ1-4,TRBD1,TGTGCCAGCAGCCAAGTCAGCTTGGACAGGGTAAATGAAAAACTGTTTTTT,CASSQVSLDRVNEKLFF
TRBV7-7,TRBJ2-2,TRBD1,TGTGCCAGCAGCTTCGGGACAGTTCTCACCGGGGAGCTGTTTTTT,CASSFGTVLTGELFF
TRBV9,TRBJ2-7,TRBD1,TGTGCCAGCAGCGTAGGGGACAGGGGAGAGCAGTACTTC,CASSVGDRGEQYF
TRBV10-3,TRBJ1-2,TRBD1,TGTGCCATCAGCGGACAGGATAATGGCTACACCTTC,CAISGQDNGYTF
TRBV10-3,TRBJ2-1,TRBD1,TGTGCCATCATCCCGGACAGGGGGGACTACAATGAGCAGTTCTTC,CAIIPDRGDYNEQFF
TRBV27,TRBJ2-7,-,TGTGCCAGCAGGGGGTCTCTTCAAAGGACACTCCACGAGCAGTACTTC,CASRGSLQRTLHEQYF
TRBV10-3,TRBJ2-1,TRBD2,TGTGCCATCAGTAGATGGACTAGCGGGAGGTCAAGCTCCTACAATGAGCAGTTCTTC,CAISRWTSGRSSSYNEQFF
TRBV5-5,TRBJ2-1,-,TGTGCCAGCAGCTCATGGGGGGGAGAGGGGGTGTTCTTC,CASSSWGGEGVFF
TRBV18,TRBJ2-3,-,TGTGCCAGCTCACCACCGTCAGGGTTGACAGATACGCAGTATTTT,CASSPPSGLTDTQYF